The T cell receptor (beta chain) described here comes from a study of T-cell reconstitution after alpha-beta-depleted transplantation in children. This clonotype turned up a few times. As it was prepared, the TCRbeta library received unique molecular identifiers. MiXCR, run by TCRdb on the PCR reads, gives a single entry per CDR3 protein. This sample has some 490,000 distinct CDR3 sequences, with around 13% found just once. CDR1 is LGHNA and CDR2 is YSLEER in the germline V gene. The CDR3 spans 15 residues. Unmatched junction bases numbered 9, after V lost 4 bases and J lost 5 bases. The rearrangement uses TRBV4-3 and TRBJ1-2; 8 bases agree with TRBD1. The sequence came from a human donor who donated a stem cell graft to a child with combined immunodeficiency. The sample in question was PBMCs from the stem cell graft donor, obtained from the stem cell graft. CDR3 sequence reads: CASSLTGQARYGYTF. CDR3 coding DNA: TGCGCCAGCAGCCTTACGGGACAGGCGAGATATGGCTACACCTTC.